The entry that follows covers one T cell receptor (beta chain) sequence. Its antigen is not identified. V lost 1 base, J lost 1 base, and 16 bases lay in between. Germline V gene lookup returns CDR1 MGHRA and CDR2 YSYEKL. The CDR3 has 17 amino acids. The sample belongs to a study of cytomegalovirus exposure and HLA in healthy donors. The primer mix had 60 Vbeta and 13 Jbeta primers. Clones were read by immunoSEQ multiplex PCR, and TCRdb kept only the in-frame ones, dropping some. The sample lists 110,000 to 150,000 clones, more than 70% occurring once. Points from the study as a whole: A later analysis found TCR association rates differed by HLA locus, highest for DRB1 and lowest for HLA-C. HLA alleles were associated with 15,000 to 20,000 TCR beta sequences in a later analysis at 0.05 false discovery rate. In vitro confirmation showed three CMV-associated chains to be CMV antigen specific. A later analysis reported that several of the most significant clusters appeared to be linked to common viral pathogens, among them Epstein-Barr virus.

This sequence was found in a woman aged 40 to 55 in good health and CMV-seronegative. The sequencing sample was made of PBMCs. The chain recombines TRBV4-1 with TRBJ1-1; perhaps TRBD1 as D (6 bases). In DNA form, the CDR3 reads TGCGCCAGCAGCCAAGCCTATCGTCAGGGGCGGAACACTGAAGCTTTCTTT. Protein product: CASSQAYRQGRNTEAFF.